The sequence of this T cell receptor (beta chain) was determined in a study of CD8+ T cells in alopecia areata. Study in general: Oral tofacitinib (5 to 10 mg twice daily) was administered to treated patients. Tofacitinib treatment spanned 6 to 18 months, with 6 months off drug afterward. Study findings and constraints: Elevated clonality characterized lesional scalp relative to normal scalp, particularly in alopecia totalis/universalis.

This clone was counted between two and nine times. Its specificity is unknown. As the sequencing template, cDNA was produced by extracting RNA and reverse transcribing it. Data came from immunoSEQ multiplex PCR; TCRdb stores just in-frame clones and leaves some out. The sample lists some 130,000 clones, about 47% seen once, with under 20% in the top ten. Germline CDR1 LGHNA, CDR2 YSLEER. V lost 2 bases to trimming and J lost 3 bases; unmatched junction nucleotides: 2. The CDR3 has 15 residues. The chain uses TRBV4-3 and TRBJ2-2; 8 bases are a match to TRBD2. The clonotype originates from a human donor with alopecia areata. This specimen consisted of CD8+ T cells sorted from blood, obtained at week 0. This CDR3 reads CASSQLAGYTGELFF. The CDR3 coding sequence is TGCGCCAGCAGCCAATTAGCGGGGTACACCGGGGAGCTGTTTTTT.